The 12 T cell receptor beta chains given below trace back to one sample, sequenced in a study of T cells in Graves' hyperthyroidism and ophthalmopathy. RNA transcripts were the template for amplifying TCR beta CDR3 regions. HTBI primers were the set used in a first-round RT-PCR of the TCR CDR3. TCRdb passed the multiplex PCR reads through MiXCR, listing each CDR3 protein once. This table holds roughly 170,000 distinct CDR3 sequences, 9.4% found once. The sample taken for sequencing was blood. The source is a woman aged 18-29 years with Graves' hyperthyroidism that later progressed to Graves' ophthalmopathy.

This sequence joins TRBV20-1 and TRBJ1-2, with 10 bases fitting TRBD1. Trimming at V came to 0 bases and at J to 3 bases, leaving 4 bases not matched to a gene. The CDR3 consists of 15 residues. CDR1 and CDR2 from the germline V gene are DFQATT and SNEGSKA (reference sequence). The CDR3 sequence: CSARDQDRGYYGYTF. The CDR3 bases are TGCAGTGCTAGAGACCAGGACAGGGGGTACTATGGCTACACCTTC.

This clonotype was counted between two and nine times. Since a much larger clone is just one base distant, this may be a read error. The CDR3 loop reads CANRKVVRAKNIQYF. The CDR3 DNA sequence: TGTGCCAACAGAAAAGTAGTTCGGGCCAAAAACATTCAGTACTTC. The chain combines TRBV28 with TRBJ2-4; D is undetermined. Germline V gene lookup returns CDR1 MDHEN and CDR2 SYDVKM. The CDR3 consists of 15 residues. Trimming took 10 bases from V and 1 from J, leaving 17 bases between them.

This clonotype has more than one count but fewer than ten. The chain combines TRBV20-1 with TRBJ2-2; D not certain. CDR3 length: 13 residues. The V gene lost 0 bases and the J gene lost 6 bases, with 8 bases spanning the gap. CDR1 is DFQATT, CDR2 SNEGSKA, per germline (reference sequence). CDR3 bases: TGCAGTGCTAGAGATACCCTAGCCGGGGAGCTGTTTTTT. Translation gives CSARDTLAGELFF.

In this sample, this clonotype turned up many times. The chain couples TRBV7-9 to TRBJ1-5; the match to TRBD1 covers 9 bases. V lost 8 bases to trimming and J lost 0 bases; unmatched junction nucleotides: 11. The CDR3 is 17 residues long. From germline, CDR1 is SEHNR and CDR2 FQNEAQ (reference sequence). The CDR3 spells CASGVSTGGYSNQPQHF. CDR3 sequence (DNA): TGTGCCAGCGGAGTCTCAACAGGGGGCTATAGCAATCAGCCCCAGCATTTT.

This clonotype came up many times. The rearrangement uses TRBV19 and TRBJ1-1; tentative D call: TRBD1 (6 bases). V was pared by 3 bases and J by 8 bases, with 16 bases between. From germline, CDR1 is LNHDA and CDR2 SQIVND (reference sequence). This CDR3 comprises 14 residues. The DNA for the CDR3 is TGTGCCAGTAGTATTGCACAGGGAGTAACCGAAGCTTTCTTT. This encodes CASSIAQGVTEAFF.

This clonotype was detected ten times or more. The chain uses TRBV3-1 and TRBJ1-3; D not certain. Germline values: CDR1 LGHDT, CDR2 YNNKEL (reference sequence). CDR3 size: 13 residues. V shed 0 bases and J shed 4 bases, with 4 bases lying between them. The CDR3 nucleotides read TGTGCCAGCAGCCAAGATCCAGGAAACACCATATATTTT. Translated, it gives CASSQDPGNTIYF.

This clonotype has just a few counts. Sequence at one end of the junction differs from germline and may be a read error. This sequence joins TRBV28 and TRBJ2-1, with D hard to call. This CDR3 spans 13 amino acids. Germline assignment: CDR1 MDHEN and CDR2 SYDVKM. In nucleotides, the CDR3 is TGTGCCAGCAGTTTAGGAGATTACAATGAGCAGTCCTTC. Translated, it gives CASSLGDYNEQSF. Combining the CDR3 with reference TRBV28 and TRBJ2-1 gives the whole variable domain DVKVTQSSRYLVKRTGEKVFLECVQDMDHENMFWYRQDPGLGLRLIYFSYDVKMKEKGDIPEGYSVSREKKERFSLILESASTNQTSMYLCASSLGDYNEQSFGPGTRLTVL.

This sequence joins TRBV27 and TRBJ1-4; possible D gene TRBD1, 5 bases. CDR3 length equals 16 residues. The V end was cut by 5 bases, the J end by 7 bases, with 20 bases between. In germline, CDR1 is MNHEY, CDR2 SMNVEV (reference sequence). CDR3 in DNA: TGTGCCAGCAGTCCCATCGGGACCGGGGTGACTGAAAAACTGTTTTTT. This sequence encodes CASSPIGTGVTEKLFF. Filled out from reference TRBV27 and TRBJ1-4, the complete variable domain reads EAQVTQNPRYLITVTGKKLTVTCSQNMNHEYMSWYRQDPGLGLRQIYYSMNVEVTDKGDVPEGYKVSRKEKRNFPLILESPSPNQTSLYFCASSPIGTGVTEKLFFGSGTQLSVL.

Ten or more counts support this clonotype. CDR3 nucleotides: TGTGCCAGTAGTACTTACAGCCTCTCTGGAAACACCATATATTTT. It yields the protein CASSTYSLSGNTIYF. The rearrangement uses TRBV19 and TRBJ1-3, with D unresolved. V dropped 4 bases and J dropped 0 bases, with 10 bases sitting between them. The CDR3 spans 15 residues. Germline CDR1 LNHDA, CDR2 SQIVND (reference sequence).

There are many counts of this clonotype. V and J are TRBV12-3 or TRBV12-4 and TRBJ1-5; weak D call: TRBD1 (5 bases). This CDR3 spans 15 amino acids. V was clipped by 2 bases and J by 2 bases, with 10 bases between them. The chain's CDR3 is CASSLQGRGNQPQHF. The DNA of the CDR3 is TGTGCCAGCAGTTTACAGGGCCGGGGCAATCAGCCCCAGCATTTT.

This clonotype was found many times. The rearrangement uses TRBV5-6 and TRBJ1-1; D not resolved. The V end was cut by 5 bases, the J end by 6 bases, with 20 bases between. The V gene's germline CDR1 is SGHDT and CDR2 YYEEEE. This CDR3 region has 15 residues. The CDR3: CASRRRGTFDAEAFF. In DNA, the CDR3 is TGTGCCAGCAGAAGGCGGGGAACGTTTGACGCTGAAGCTTTCTTT.

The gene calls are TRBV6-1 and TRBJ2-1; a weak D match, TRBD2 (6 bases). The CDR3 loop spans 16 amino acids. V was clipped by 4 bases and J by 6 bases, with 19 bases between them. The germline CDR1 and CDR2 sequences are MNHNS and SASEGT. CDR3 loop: CASSVPLGGEGNEQFF. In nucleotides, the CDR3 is TGTGCCAGCAGTGTTCCCCTCGGGGGAGAAGGCAATGAGCAGTTCTTC.